The entry below gives a single T cell receptor (beta chain) sequence along with its context. This entry is derived from a study of blood T cell repertoires in COVID-19. Per the study methods: Estimation of nucleated cell counts was performed using reference gene primer amplification. Repertoires were generated with immunoSEQ multiplex PCR, while TCRdb's copy carries only in-frame clones and drops some. V and J calls and clone size are given by that table; D and trimming were obtained from the DNA. The sample consists of roughly 120,000 clones, 71% of them appearing once. The sequenced material came from peripheral blood. This clonotype was obtained from a human donor with acute or convalescent COVID-19. The donor label of this sample is uncertain.

The CDR3 loop is CASSLTGTDTQYF. Here the CDR3 DNA reads TGCGCCAGCAGCTTGACAGGCACAGATACGCAGTATTTT. This rearrangement joins TRBV5-1 to TRBJ2-3; D unresolved. The CDR3 is made up of 13 amino acids. Germline V gives CDR1 SGHRS, CDR2 YFSETQ. V was shortened by 1 base and J by 1 base, with 4 bases between the two germline ends.